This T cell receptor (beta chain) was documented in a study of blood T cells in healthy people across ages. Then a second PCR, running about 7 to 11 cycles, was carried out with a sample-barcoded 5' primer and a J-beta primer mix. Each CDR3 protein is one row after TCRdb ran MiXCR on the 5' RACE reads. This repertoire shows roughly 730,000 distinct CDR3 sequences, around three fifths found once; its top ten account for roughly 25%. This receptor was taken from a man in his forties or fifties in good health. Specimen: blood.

This CDR3 reads CASRLGTQGEQYF. The DNA of the CDR3 is TGTGCCAGCAGGCTGGGGACCCAGGGCGAGCAGTACTTC. The chain couples TRBV11-1 to TRBJ2-7; D is possibly TRBD1 or TRBD2 (5 bases each). This CDR3 has 13 amino acids. With 6 bases removed from V and 6 bases from J, the gap between germline ends came to 15 bases. CDR1 and CDR2 from the germline V gene are SGHAT and FQDESV (reference sequence).